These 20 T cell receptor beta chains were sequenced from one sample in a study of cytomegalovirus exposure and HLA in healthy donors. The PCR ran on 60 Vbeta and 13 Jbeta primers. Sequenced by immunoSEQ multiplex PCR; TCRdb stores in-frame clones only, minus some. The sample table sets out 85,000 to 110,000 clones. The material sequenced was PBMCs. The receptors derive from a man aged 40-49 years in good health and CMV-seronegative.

This CDR3 reads CASSPLGEQETQYF. The CDR3 nucleotides are TGCGCCAGCAGTCCTCTCGGGGAACAAGAGACCCAGTACTTC. V is TRBV10-1 and J is TRBJ2-5, with a weak D call TRBD2 (5 bases). V was shortened by 5 bases and J by 2 bases, with 12 bases between the two germline ends. Germline-derived CDR1 and CDR2 are WNHNN and SYGVQD (reference sequence). This CDR3 contains 14 residues.

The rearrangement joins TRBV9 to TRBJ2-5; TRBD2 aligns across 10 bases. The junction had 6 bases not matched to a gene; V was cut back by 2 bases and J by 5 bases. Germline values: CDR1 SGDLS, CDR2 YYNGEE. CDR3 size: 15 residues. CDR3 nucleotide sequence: TGTGCCAGCAGCGTGACGGGACTAGCGTCGGAGACCCAGTACTTC. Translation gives CASSVTGLASETQYF.

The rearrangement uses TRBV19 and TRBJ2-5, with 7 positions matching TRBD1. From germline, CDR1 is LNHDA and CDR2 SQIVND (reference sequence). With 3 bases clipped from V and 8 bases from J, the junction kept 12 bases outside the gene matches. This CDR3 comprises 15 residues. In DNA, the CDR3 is TGTGCCAGTAGTATCAAGGGGGCTCTAAGTAGTACCCAGTACTTC. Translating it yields CASSIKGALSSTQYF.

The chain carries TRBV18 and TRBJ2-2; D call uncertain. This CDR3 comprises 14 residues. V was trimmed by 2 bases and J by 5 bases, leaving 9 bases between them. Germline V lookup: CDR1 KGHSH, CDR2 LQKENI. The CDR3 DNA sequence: TGTGCCAGCTCACCAGGGCTTGGGACCGGGGAGCTGTTTTTT. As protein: CASSPGLGTGELFF.

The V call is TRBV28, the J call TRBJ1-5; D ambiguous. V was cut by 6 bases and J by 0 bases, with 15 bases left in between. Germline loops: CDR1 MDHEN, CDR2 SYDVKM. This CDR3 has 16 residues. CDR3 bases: TGTGCCAGCAGGGCGGAGGGCGGGAATAGCAATCAGCCCCAGCATTTT. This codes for CASRAEGGNSNQPQHF.

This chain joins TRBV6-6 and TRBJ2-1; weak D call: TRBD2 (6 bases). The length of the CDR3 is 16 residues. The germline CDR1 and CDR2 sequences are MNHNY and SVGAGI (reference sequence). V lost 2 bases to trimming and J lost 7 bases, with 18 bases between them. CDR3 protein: CASSYLIGGELNEQFF. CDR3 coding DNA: TGTGCCAGCAGTTACCTGATTGGCGGGGAATTGAATGAGCAGTTCTTC.

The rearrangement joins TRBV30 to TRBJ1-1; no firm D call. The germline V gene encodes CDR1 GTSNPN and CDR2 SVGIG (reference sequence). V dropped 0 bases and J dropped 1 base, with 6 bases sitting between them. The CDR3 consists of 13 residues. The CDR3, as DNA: TGTGCCTGGAGTGTAGGAGGGAACACTGAAGCTTTCTTT. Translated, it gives CAWSVGGNTEAFF. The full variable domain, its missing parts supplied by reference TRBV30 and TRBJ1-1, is SQTIHQWPATLVQPVGSPLSLECTVEGTSNPNLYWYRQAAGRGLQLLFYSVGIGQISSEVPQNLSASRPQDRQFILSSKKLLLSDSGFYLCAWSVGGNTEAFFGQGTRLTVV.

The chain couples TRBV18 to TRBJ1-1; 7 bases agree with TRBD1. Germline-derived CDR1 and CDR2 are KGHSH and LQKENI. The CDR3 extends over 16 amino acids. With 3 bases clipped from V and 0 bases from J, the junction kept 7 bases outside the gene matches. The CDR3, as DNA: TGTGCCAGCTCACCCCAGGGGGGACTTCTGAACACTGAAGCTTTCTTT. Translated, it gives CASSPQGGLLNTEAFF.

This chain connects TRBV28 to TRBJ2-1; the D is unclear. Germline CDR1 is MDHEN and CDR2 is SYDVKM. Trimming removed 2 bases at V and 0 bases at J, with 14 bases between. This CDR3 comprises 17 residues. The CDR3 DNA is TGTGCCAGCAGTTTACGCTCGAGGCGGAGCTCCTACAATGAGCAGTTCTTC. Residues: CASSLRSRRSSYNEQFF.

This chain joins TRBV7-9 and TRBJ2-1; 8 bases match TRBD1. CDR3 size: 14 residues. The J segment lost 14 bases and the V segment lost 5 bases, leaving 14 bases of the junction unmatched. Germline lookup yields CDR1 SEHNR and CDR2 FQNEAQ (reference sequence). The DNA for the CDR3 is TGTGCCAGCAGCCCCCTGGGACAGGACCGGCGGGAGTTCTTC. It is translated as CASSPLGQDRREFF.

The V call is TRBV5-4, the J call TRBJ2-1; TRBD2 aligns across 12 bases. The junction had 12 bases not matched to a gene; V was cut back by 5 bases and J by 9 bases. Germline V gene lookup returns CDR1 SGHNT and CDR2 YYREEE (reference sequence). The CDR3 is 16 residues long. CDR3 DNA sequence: TGTGCCAGCAGTCCGGCTAGCGGGGGGGGTAAGGGTGAGCAGTTCTTC. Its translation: CASSPASGGGKGEQFF.

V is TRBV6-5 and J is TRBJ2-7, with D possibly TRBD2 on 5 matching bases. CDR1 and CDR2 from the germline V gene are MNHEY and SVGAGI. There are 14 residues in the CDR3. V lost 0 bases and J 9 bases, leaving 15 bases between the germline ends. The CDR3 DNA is TGTGCCAGCAGTTACTCGAGGAGGATAGGAGGGCAGTACTTC. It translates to CASSYSRRIGGQYF.

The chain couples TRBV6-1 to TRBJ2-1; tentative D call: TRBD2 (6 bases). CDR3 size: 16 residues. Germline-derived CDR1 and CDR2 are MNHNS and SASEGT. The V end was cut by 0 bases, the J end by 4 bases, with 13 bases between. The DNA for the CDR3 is TGTGCCAGCAGTGAAGCGCAACTAGCTCCTTACAATGAGCAGTTCTTC. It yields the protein CASSEAQLAPYNEQFF.

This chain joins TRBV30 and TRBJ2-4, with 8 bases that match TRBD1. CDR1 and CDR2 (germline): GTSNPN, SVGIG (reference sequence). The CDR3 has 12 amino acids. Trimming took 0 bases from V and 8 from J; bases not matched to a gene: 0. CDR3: CAWSVQGDIQYF. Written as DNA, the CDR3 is TGTGCCTGGAGTGTACAGGGGGACATTCAGTACTTC.

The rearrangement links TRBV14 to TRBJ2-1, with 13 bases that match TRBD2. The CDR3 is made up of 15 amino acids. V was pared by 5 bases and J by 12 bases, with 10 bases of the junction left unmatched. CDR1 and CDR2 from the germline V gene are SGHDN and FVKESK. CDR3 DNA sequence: TGTGCCAGCAGCTCCGGACTAGCGGGAGTCGATGGGCAGTTCTTC. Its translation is CASSSGLAGVDGQFF.

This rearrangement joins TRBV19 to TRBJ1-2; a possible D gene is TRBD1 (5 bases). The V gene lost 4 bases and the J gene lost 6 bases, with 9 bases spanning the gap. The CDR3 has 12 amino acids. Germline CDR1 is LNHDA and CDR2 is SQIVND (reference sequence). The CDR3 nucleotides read TGTGCCAGTAGTACGGGGGAGGATGGCTACACCTTC. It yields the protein CASSTGEDGYTF.

This chain's CDR3 is CASSLGQGWGTDTQYF. In nucleotides, the CDR3 is TGTGCCAGCAGCTTGGGTCAGGGTTGGGGCACAGATACGCAGTATTTT. This rearrangement joins TRBV7-7 to TRBJ2-3, with D maybe TRBD1 (5 bases). The CDR3 is made up of 16 amino acids. Trimming cost V 3 bases and J 1 base, with 14 bases left between them. The germline V gene encodes CDR1 SSHAT and CDR2 FNYEAQ (reference sequence).

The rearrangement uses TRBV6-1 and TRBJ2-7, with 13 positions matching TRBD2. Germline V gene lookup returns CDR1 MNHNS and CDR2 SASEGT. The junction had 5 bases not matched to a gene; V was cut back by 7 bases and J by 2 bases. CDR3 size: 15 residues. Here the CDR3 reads CASNLGLAGPYEQYF. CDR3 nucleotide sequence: TGTGCCAGCAACCTGGGACTAGCGGGGCCCTACGAGCAGTACTTC.

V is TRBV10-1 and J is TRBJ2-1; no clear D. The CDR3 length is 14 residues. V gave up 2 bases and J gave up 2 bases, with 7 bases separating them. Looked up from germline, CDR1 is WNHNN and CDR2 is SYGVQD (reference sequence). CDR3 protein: CASSEGQAYNEQFF. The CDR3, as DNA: TGCGCCAGCAGTGAGGGGCAGGCCTACAATGAGCAGTTCTTC.

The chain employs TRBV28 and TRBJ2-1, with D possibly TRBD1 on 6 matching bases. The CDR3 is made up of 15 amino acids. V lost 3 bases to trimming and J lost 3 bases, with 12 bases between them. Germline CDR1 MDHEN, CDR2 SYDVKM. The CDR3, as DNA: TGTGCCAGCAGTTTCGCGGACAGAAACTACAATGAGCAGTTCTTC. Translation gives CASSFADRNYNEQFF.